The 27 T cell receptor beta chains reported below all come from one sample, sequenced in a study of cytomegalovirus exposure and HLA in healthy donors. 60 Vbeta and 13 Jbeta primers were used in PCR. The protocol was immunoSEQ multiplex PCR, while the TCRdb copy is restricted to in-frame clones and leaves out a portion. The sample shows around 200,000 clones, 82% of them seen only once. Sequenced sample: PBMCs. The receptors stem from a woman between 40 and 55 years old in good health and CMV-seronegative.

This chain connects TRBV11-2 to TRBJ2-3; D is ambiguous. Trimming cost V 1 base and J 3 bases, with 8 bases left between them. This CDR3 spans 14 amino acids. Per the germline V gene, CDR1 is SGHAT and CDR2 is FQNNGV. CDR3 coding DNA: TGTGCCAGCAGCTTAGTAGCTACAACAGATACGCAGTATTTT. Translated, it gives CASSLVATTDTQYF.

Comment on this clone: The same CDR3 arises from other DNA sequences in this sample as well. The genes are TRBV19 and TRBJ1-5; 8 bases are shared with TRBD1. Germline V gene data show CDR1 as LNHDA and CDR2 as SQIVND (reference sequence). This CDR3 region has 14 residues. The junction had 1 base not matched to a gene; V was cut back by 4 bases and J by 2 bases. The CDR3 spells CASSRGQGNQPQHF. The DNA for the CDR3 is TGTGCCAGTAGTAGGGGACAGGGCAATCAGCCCCAGCATTTT.

The rearrangement joins TRBV7-6 to TRBJ1-5; 9 positions agree with TRBD1. V dropped 5 bases and J dropped 4; count of bases not matched to a gene: 9. The germline V gene encodes CDR1 SGHVS and CDR2 FNYEAQ. The length of the CDR3 is 16 residues. Written as DNA, the CDR3 is TGTGCCAGCAGCCCTCGCGACAGGGGGGGGAATCAGCCCCAGCATTTT. It encodes CASSPRDRGGNQPQHF. The entire variable domain, with the rest obtained from reference TRBV7-6 and TRBJ1-5, is as follows: GAGVSQSPRYKVTKRGQDVALRCDPISGHVSLYWYRQALGQGPEFLTYFNYEAQQDKSGLPNDRFSAERPEGSISTLTIQRTEQRDSAMYRCASSPRDRGGNQPQHFGDGTRLSIL.

This sequence joins TRBV7-2 and TRBJ2-1; 10 bases are shared with TRBD1. V lost 0 bases and J lost 4; bases outside the gene matches: 3. CDR1 and CDR2 from the germline V gene are SGHTA and FQGNSA. CDR3 length: 16 residues. The CDR3 nucleotides are TGTGCCAGCAGCTTAGCCGGGACAGGGGCTTACAATGAGCAGTTCTTC. Translated: CASSLAGTGAYNEQFF.

The chain employs TRBV27 and TRBJ1-1; D unclear. This CDR3 contains 14 residues. The V gene lost 2 bases and the J gene lost 1 base, with 8 bases spanning the gap. Germline V gene sequence: CDR1 MNHEY, CDR2 SMNVEV (reference sequence). CDR3 sequence: CASSLGLPNTEAFF. The CDR3 nucleotides are TGTGCCAGCAGTTTAGGGCTCCCGAACACTGAAGCTTTCTTT.

The CDR3 nucleotides read TGTGCCAGCATTAGAGGGGGCCAGAATGGGCAGCCCCAGCATTTT. Translation gives CASIRGGQNGQPQHF. The chain combines TRBV28 with TRBJ1-5; 7 nucleotides agree with TRBD1. CDR1 and CDR2 (germline): MDHEN, SYDVKM. V dropped 7 bases and J dropped 7; count of bases not matched to a gene: 13. The CDR3 is 15 amino acids.

The chain combines TRBV7-3 with TRBJ1-2; 10 bases map to TRBD1. The V segment lost 5 bases and the J segment 5 bases; nucleotides outside the gene matches: 8. The V gene's germline CDR1 is SGHTA and CDR2 FQGTGA. This CDR3 comprises 15 residues. The CDR3 bases are TGTGCCAGCAGCCCGACTCCGGGACAGGGGTATGGCTACACCTTC. Translation gives CASSPTPGQGYGYTF.

This clone came up once. This sequence joins TRBV13 and TRBJ2-7; 7 bases line up with TRBD2. V gave up 2 bases and J gave up 3 bases; unmatched junction bases: 10. The CDR3 totals 16 residues. Germline CDR1 PRHDT, CDR2 FYEKMQ (reference sequence). The CDR3 nucleotides read TGTGCCAGCAGCTTAACTACCGGGGGGAGCGTCTACGAGCAGTACTTC. It translates to CASSLTTGGSVYEQYF.

This clone was counted once. This chain joins TRBV4-1 and TRBJ2-1; 11 nucleotides agree with TRBD2. The V and J ends lost 3 bases and 1 base, in that order; junction bases with no gene match: 11. Germline-derived CDR1 and CDR2 are MGHRA and YSYEKL. This CDR3 has 19 residues. The CDR3 DNA reads as TGCGCCAGCAGCCATTCGACCGCTACTAGCGGGAGATCCTACAATGAGCAGTTCTTC. Amino acids: CASSHSTATSGRSYNEQFF.

The chain uses TRBV18 and TRBJ1-5, with 9 bases that match TRBD1. Germline V lookup: CDR1 KGHSH, CDR2 LQKENI. The CDR3 contains 14 residues. J gave up 3 bases and V 8 bases, and 5 bases lay outside the gene matches. The DNA for the CDR3 is TGTGCCAGCAGCCGGGACAGGGACAATCAGCCCCAGCATTTT. Protein product: CASSRDRDNQPQHF. The complete variable domain, with remaining parts taken from reference TRBV18 and TRBJ1-5, reads NAGVMQNPRHLVRRRGQEARLRCSPMKGHSHVYWYRQLPEEGLKFMVYLQKENIIDESGMPKERFSAEFPKEGPSILRIQQVVRGDSAAYFCASSRDRDNQPQHFGDGTRLSIL.

V is TRBV4-1 and J is TRBJ2-3; 7 bases agree with TRBD1. Germline lookup yields CDR1 MGHRA and CDR2 YSYEKL. The CDR3 covers 17 residues. Trimming cost V 3 bases and J 0 bases; bases outside gene matches: 9. CDR3 DNA: TGCGCCAGCAGCCATACTATCGACAGGGCCAGCACAGATACGCAGTATTTT. Translated, it gives CASSHTIDRASTDTQYF.

This clone was seen more than once but under ten times. The genes are TRBV7-2 and TRBJ1-5; no definite D call. The V and J ends lost 1 base and 4 bases respectively, with 5 bases between them. Germline CDR1 reads SGHTA; CDR2 reads FQGNSA. This CDR3 spans 13 amino acids. CDR3 sequence: CASSLVGNQPQHF. The CDR3 region has the DNA TGTGCCAGCAGCTTAGTCGGTAATCAGCCCCAGCATTTT.

The V call is TRBV11-3, the J call TRBJ2-1; 11 bases map to TRBD2. The ends lost 1 base at V and 4 bases at J; junction bases unmatched: 6. The germline CDR1 and CDR2 sequences are SGHNT and YENEEA. This CDR3 region has 17 residues. The CDR3, as DNA: TGTGCCAGCAGCTTAGGCCTAATAGCGGGAGGGTACAATGAGCAGTTCTTC. Translation: CASSLGLIAGGYNEQFF.

This rearrangement joins TRBV29-1 to TRBJ2-1; 10 positions agree with TRBD2. The ends lost 2 bases at V and 14 bases at J; junction bases unmatched: 6. The germline CDR1 and CDR2 sequences are SQVTM and ANQGSEA. The CDR3 spans 12 residues. CDR3 sequence: CSVEKLAGTKFF. CDR3 nucleotide sequence: TGCAGCGTTGAAAAACTAGCGGGGACGAAGTTCTTC.

The rearrangement uses TRBV27 and TRBJ2-2; no reliable D call. Germline values: CDR1 MNHEY, CDR2 SMNVEV (reference sequence). The CDR3 covers 13 residues. Between the trimmed V and J ends, which lost 5 bases and 1 base, there was a span of 5 bases. In DNA, the CDR3 is TGTGCCAGCAGTCCCCAGAACACCGGGGAGCTGTTTTTT. Amino acid sequence: CASSPQNTGELFF.

This clone came up a few times. This chain uses TRBV9 with TRBJ1-2; TRBD1 agrees at 10 bases. This CDR3 region has 16 residues. The V gene's germline CDR1 is SGDLS and CDR2 YYNGEE. V was pared by 3 bases and J by 4 bases, with 9 bases of the junction left unmatched. The CDR3 coding sequence is TGTGCCAGCAGCGGGGACAGGGGCGCTCAGCGCTATGGCTACACCTTC. This sequence encodes CASSGDRGAQRYGYTF.

The V gene is TRBV9, the J gene TRBJ2-2; a possible D gene is TRBD1 (5 bases). This CDR3 has 16 amino acids. Looked up from germline, CDR1 is SGDLS and CDR2 is YYNGEE. The V end lost 1 base, the J end lost 2 bases, and 12 bases lay between the germline ends. DNA for the CDR3: TGTGCCAGCAGCGTACGGCAGGACACCAACACCGGGGAGCTGTTTTTT. The encoded protein is CASSVRQDTNTGELFF.

The rearrangement links TRBV2 to TRBJ2-3; tentatively, D is TRBD2 (6 bases). Germline values: CDR1 SNHLY, CDR2 FYNNEI. This CDR3 is 15 amino acids long. The germline V and J ends were trimmed by 7 bases and 8 bases, with 22 bases remaining between them. The CDR3 protein is CASTSAEGVVRTQYF. In DNA form, the CDR3 reads TGTGCCAGCACTTCAGCGGAGGGCGTCGTTCGTACGCAGTATTTT. Drawing the rest from reference TRBV2 and TRBJ2-3, the complete variable domain is EPEVTQTPSHQVTQMGQEVILRCVPISNHLYFYWYRQILGQKVEFLVSFYNNEISEKSEIFDDQFSVERPDGSNFTLKIRSTKLEDSAMYFCASTSAEGVVRTQYFGPGTRLTVL.

The V call is TRBV19, the J call TRBJ1-1; D uncertain. The CDR3 totals 11 residues. Trimming cost V 7 bases and J 5 bases, with 8 bases left between them. The germline CDR1 and CDR2 sequences are LNHDA and SQIVND (reference sequence). The DNA for the CDR3 is TGTGCCAGTAAAGAGGGAACTGAAGCTTTCTTT. This translates into CASKEGTEAFF.

This chain joins TRBV2 and TRBJ1-1, with 10 positions matching TRBD1. The germline V gene has CDR1 SNHLY and CDR2 FYNNEI. The CDR3 is 17 amino acids. V was clipped by 10 bases and J by 0 bases; unmatched bases: 14. CDR3 protein: CAISGTGERGMNTEAFF. The CDR3 region has the DNA TGTGCCATCTCCGGGACAGGGGAGAGGGGCATGAACACTGAAGCTTTCTTT.

The rearrangement uses TRBV27 and TRBJ2-7, with 8 bases matching TRBD1. CDR3 size: 15 residues. Trimming took 0 bases from V and 3 from J; bases not matched to a gene: 4. The germline V gene has CDR1 MNHEY and CDR2 SMNVEV (reference sequence). As DNA, the CDR3 is TGTGCCAGCAGTTTATCAGGGACAGGTTACTACGAGCAGTACTTC. This sequence encodes CASSLSGTGYYEQYF.

The chain has TRBV5-6 and TRBJ2-6; TRBD2 agrees at 7 bases. The CDR3 extends over 16 amino acids. The germline CDR1 and CDR2 sequences are SGHDT and YYEEEE. V trimming: 0 bases; J trimming: 4 bases; junction bases outside the gene matches: 4. The CDR3 reads CASSLGLAPGANVLTF. CDR3 bases: TGTGCCAGCAGCTTGGGACTAGCTCCCGGGGCCAACGTCCTGACTTTC.

The chain carries TRBV30 and TRBJ1-5; weak D call: TRBD1 (6 bases). This CDR3 contains 11 residues. CDR1 GTSNPN and CDR2 SVGIG come from the germline V gene (reference sequence). V lost 3 bases and J lost 9, with 9 bases in between. The CDR3 loop is CAWSKQGPQHF. Here the CDR3 DNA reads TGTGCCTGGAGCAAACAGGGGCCCCAGCATTTT.

This rearrangement joins TRBV9 to TRBJ2-7, with D perhaps matching TRBD2 (6 bases). Germline loops: CDR1 SGDLS, CDR2 YYNGEE. The CDR3 totals 14 residues. V was shortened by 0 bases and J by 7 bases, with 14 bases between the two germline ends. Here the CDR3 DNA reads TGTGCCAGCAGCGTAGGCGCCAGGGACTGGGAGCAGTACTTC. Translating it yields CASSVGARDWEQYF.

This chain links TRBV7-9 with TRBJ1-1; 8 positions match TRBD1. Germline V gives CDR1 SEHNR, CDR2 FQNEAQ (reference sequence). The CDR3 loop spans 13 amino acids. J was trimmed by 11 bases and V by 4 bases; bases with no gene match: 9. The DNA of the CDR3 is TGTGCCAGCAGCTGGCCCGACAGGGGCGAGGCTTTCTTT. This gives the protein CASSWPDRGEAFF.

This clone was detected a few times. The genes are TRBV4-1 and TRBJ1-5; 9 bases are shared with TRBD1. CDR3 length: 17 residues. V lost 2 bases and J lost 7; bases outside the gene matches: 12. Germline V gene sequence: CDR1 MGHRA, CDR2 YSYEKL. As DNA, the CDR3 is TGCGCCAGCAGCCAAACACCTCTCGGGACAGGGAGACAGCCCCAGCATTTT. Translating gives CASSQTPLGTGRQPQHF.

This chain links TRBV7-9 with TRBJ2-2, with D unresolved. The CDR3 is made up of 13 amino acids. The germline V and J ends were trimmed by 0 bases and 4 bases, with 3 bases remaining between them. Germline-derived CDR1 and CDR2 are SEHNR and FQNEAQ (reference sequence). CDR3 amino acids: CASSLAVTGELFF. CDR3 coding DNA: TGTGCCAGCAGCTTAGCCGTCACCGGGGAGCTGTTTTTT.